Shown below are 9 T cell receptor beta chains from a single sample sequenced in a study of T cell repertoires in cytomegalovirus infection. Their antigens remain unidentified. TCRdb re-analysed the reads in MiXCR, keeping a single row per CDR3 protein. The table shows roughly 150,000 distinct CDR3 sequences, with roughly a fifth occurring only once. Sample: CD8+ T cells from cultured PBMCs, taken from culture after CMV antigen stimulation. Receptor source: a human donor in good health (CMV status not recorded). Some clones in this sample may be carry-over from other donors' samples.

The gene calls are TRBV7-9 and TRBJ1-4; no clear D. Germline V lookup: CDR1 SEHNR, CDR2 FQNEAQ (reference sequence). The CDR3 contains 15 residues. Trimming shortened V by 3 bases and J by 5 bases, and 13 bases separated the two germline ends. The chain's CDR3 is CASSFLRPANEKLFF. The CDR3 DNA is TGTGCCAGCAGCTTTCTCAGACCTGCGAATGAAAAACTGTTTTTT.

The chain recombines TRBV7-9 with TRBJ1-2; possible D gene TRBD1, 5 bases. V lost 4 bases, J lost 4 bases, and 13 bases lay in between. The V gene's germline CDR1 is SEHNR and CDR2 FQNEAQ (reference sequence). CDR3 length equals 14 residues. CDR3 sequence reads: CASSSGDSLYGYTF. The DNA of the CDR3 is TGTGCCAGCAGCTCGGGAGACAGCCTCTATGGCTACACCTTC.

Only a few counts were recorded for this clonotype. CDR3 in amino acids: CASSQLGQYEQYF. DNA of the CDR3: TGCGCCAGCAGCCAACTGGGACAGTACGAGCAGTACTTC. V usage is TRBV4-1 and J usage is TRBJ2-7; TRBD1 agrees at 7 bases. Germline CDR1 reads MGHRA; CDR2 reads YSYEKL. V was pared by 2 bases and J by 4 bases, with 2 bases of the junction left unmatched. The CDR3 consists of 13 residues.

The rearrangement uses TRBV6-6 and TRBJ1-5, with D possibly being TRBD1 (6 bases). The V end was cut by 6 bases, the J end by 4 bases, with 16 bases between. Germline CDR1 MNHNY, CDR2 SVGAGI (reference sequence). CDR3 size: 15 residues. The CDR3 DNA reads as TGTGCCAGCAGCGCACCCAGGGGCGGAAATCAGCCCCAGCATTTT. Protein sequence: CASSAPRGGNQPQHF.

The chain carries TRBV27 and TRBJ1-5; D not certain. Germline V lookup: CDR1 MNHEY, CDR2 SMNVEV (reference sequence). V dropped 5 bases and J dropped 3 bases, with 11 bases sitting between them. There are 14 residues in the CDR3. The CDR3 loop is CASSPGLNNQPQHF. CDR3 bases: TGTGCCAGCAGTCCCGGATTGAACAATCAGCCCCAGCATTTT.

This clonotype was found many times. The chain recombines TRBV7-2 with TRBJ2-5, with 15 bases lining up with TRBD2. With 4 bases clipped from V and 0 bases from J, the junction kept 6 bases outside the gene matches. The CDR3 length is 18 residues. CDR1 is SGHTA, CDR2 FQGNSA, per germline. CDR3 protein: CASSSQGLAGGNQETQYF. The CDR3 region has the DNA TGTGCCAGCAGCTCACAGGGACTAGCGGGGGGTAACCAAGAGACCCAGTACTTC.

V and J are TRBV5-6 and TRBJ1-2; tentative D call: TRBD1 (5 bases). Between the trimmed V and J ends, which lost 4 bases and 4 bases, there was a span of 14 bases. CDR3 length: 14 residues. Germline-derived CDR1 and CDR2 are SGHDT and YYEEEE. CDR3 in DNA: TGTGCCAGCAGCCCCTGGGACTCCCGCTATGGCTACACCTTC. This sequence encodes CASSPWDSRYGYTF.

V is TRBV7-8 and J is TRBJ2-7, with 7 bases matching TRBD1. CDR1 and CDR2 from the germline V gene are SGHVS and FQNEAQ. This CDR3 comprises 17 residues. The J segment lost 0 bases and the V segment lost 5 bases, leaving 13 bases of the junction unmatched. CDR3 DNA sequence: TGTGCCAGCAGCGACTCTCCGGGACAGCCTCCCTCCTACGAGCAGTACTTC. Translating gives CASSDSPGQPPSYEQYF.

There are a few counts of this clonotype. This chain joins TRBV9 and TRBJ1-6; unclear D gene. The V and J ends lost 4 bases and 7 bases respectively, with 15 bases between them. Germline V gene lookup returns CDR1 SGDLS and CDR2 YYNGEE. The CDR3 totals 15 residues. The CDR3 region is CASSRGEVLNSPLHF. The CDR3 bases are TGTGCCAGCAGCCGTGGGGAGGTGTTGAATTCACCCCTCCACTTT.